The entry that follows covers one TCR beta chain sequence. PCR primers comprised 60 Vbeta and 13 Jbeta primers. TCRdb keeps only in-frame clones here, not all; method: immunoSEQ multiplex PCR. The sample consists of 70,000 to 95,000 clones, 75% of them appearing once. Per germline, CDR1 LNHNV and CDR2 YYDKDF (reference sequence). After removal of 7 bases from V and 0 bases from J, the junction contained 6 bases not matched to a gene. The CDR3 covers 14 residues. This entry belongs to a study of cytomegalovirus exposure and HLA in healthy donors. What was sequenced was PBMCs. This TCR was sampled from a middle-aged man in good health and CMV-seronegative. The chain has TRBV15 and TRBJ2-7; 7 bases align to TRBD2. The CDR3 bases are TGTGCCACCAAGGACGGCGGGAGCTCCTACGAGCAGTACTTC. Protein product: CATKDGGSSYEQYF.